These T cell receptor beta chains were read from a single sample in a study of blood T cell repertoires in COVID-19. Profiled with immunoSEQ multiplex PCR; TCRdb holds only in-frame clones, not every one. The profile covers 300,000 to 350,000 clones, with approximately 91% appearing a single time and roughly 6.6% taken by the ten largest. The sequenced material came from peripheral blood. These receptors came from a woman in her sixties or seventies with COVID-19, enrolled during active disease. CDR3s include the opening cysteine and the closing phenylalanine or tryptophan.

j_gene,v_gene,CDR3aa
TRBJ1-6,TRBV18,CASSPPLRAENSPLHF
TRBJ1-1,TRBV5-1,CASSNSGGTEAFF
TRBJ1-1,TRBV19,CASSTTGGALEAFF
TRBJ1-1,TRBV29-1,CSGKTGNTEAFF
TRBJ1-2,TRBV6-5,CASRQTGFNYGYTF
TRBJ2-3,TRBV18,CASSRGGSPRGTDTQYF
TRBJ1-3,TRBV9,CASSERRSSGNTIYF
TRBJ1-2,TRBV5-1,CASSLVNPVSNGYTF
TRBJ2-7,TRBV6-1,CASSDYGSSYEQYF
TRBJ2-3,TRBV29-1,CSVGGLAPDTQYF